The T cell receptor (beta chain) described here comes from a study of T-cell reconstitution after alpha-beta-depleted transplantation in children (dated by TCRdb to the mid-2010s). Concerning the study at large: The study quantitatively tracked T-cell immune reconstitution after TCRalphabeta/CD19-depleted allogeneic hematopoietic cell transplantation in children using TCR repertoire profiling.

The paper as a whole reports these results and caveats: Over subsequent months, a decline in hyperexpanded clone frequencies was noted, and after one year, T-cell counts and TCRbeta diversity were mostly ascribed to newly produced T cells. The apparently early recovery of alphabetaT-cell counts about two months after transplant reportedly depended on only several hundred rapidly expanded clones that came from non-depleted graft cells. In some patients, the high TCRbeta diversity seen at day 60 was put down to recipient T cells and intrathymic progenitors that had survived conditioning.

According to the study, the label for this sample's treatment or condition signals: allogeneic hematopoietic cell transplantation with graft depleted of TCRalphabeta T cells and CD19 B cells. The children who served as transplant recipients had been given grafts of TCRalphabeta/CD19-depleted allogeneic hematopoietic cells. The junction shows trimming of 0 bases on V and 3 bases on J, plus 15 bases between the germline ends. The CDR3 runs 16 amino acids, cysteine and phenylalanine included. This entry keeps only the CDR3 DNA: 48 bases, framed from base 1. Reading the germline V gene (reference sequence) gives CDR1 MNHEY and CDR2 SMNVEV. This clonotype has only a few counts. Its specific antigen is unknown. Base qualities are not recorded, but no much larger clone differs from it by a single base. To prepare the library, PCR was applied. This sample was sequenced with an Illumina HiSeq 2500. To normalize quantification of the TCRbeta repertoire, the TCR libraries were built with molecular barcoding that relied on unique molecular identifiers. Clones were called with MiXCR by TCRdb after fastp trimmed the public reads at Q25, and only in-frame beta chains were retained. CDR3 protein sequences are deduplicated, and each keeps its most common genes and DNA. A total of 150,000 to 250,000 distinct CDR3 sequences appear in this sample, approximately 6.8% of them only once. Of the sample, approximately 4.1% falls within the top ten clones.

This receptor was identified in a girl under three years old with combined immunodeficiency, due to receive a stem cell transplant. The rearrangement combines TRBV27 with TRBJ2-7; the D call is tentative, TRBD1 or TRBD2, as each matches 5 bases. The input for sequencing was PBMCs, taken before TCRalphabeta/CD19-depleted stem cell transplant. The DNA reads TGTGCCAGCAGTTTATCGGGGCGGGCCCAATACTACGAGCAGTACTTC. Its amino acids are CASSLSGRAQYYEQYF.